This T cell receptor (beta chain) was captured by sequencing in a study of T cell repertoires in cytomegalovirus infection. Study-level information: Recently described HLA-C-restricted plus well-studied HLA-B-restricted CMV epitopes were used. CMV infection plus the matching HLA type was flagged by public TCR beta signatures.

This CDR3 spans 15 amino acids. CDR1 is SGHTA and CDR2 is FQGNSA in the germline V gene. Trimming cost V 7 bases and J 3 bases, with 17 bases left between them. Whole-study findings and limits: The ex vivo response was dominated by HLA-C-restricted CMV-specific TCR beta clonotypes. Carriage of CMV together with the relevant HLA was identifiable through cumulative public TCR beta family frequency.

Details on this clonotype: Its matching antigen is unknown.

In TCRdb, the reads were re-called with MiXCR into one record per CDR3 protein. The data contain 650,000 to 900,000 distinct CDR3 sequences, around a third of them singletons. The sample here was cultured CD8+ T cells from PBMCs, taken from culture after CMV antigen stimulation. This chain uses TRBV7-2 with TRBJ2-3; D not resolved. This TCR derives from a human donor in good health (CMV status not recorded). Some clones in this sample may be carry-over from other donors' samples. CDR3 bases: TGTGCCAGCACCCCCCGGCGGATTGTTACAGATACGCAGTATTTT. Residues: CASTPRRIVTDTQYF.